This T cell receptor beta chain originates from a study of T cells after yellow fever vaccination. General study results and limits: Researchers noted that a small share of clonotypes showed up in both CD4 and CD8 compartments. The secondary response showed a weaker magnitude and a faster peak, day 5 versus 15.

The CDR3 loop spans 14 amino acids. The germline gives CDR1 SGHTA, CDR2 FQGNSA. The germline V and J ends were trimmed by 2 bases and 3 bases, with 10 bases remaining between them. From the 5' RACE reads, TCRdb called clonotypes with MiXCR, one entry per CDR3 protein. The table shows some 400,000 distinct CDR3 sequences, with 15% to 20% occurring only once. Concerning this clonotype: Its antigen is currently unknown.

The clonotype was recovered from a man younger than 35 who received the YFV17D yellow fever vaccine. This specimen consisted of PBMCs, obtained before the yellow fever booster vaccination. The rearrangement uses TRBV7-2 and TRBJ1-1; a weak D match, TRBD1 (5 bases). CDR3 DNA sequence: TGTGCCAGCAGCTTACACCCCAGGGACACTGAAGCTTTCTTT. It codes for CASSLHPRDTEAFF.